This TCR beta chain was profiled in a study of metastatic and nonmetastatic thyroid tumors. For the study at large: It was across blood and tumor or nodule tissue from malignant and benign thyroid patients that repertoires were compared.

A word on this clone: What it binds is not known. An end of the junction differs from the germline gene, which may be a read error.

Whole-study results and caveats: Benign nodules were reported to have significantly lower TCR beta diversity than malignant thyroid tumors, in blood and tumor.

The length of the CDR3 is 14 residues. Germline V gene sequence: CDR1 LGHDT, CDR2 YNNKEL (reference sequence). Original handling: Researchers built a distant-metastasis classifier for papillary thyroid cancer that drew on CDR3 differences across clinicopathological groups. TCRdb re-called the PCR reads with MiXCR. The V and J calls follow TCRdb's processing rather than the paper's. This sample has around 53,000 clones, with about a sixth found just once. Prior to thyroid surgery, none of the patients had received any treatment. The sample taken for sequencing was blood. This TCR was sampled from a female donor with papillary thyroid cancer or a benign thyroid nodule (not recorded which). Some clones in this sample may be carry-over from other donors' samples. The chain combines TRBV3-1 with TRBJ1-4; D unresolved. CDR3 sequence: CASSQGGTFPKLFF. DNA for the CDR3: TGTGCCAGCAGCCAAGGAGGCACATTTCCAAAACTGTTCTTT.